This is a list of T cell receptor beta chains from one sample in a study of blood T cells in healthy people across ages. From the 5' RACE reads, TCRdb called clonotypes with MiXCR, one entry per CDR3 protein. The table includes some 900,000 distinct CDR3 sequences, roughly 48% detected once. Sequencing was carried out using blood. These receptors were collected from a man between 25 and 39 years old in good health. The CDR3 runs from the conserved cysteine through the conserved F or W. Fields, in order: D gene, clone size, J gene, V gene, CDR3 DNA, CDR3 protein. D genes are given only for firm matches. Some rows mark clone size as missing; the rest say once, few, many or name a class of expanded clone.

TRBD2 NA TRBJ2-3 TRBV6-1 TGTGCCAGCAGTGACGGGGGGTTCCGCACAGATACGCAGTATTTT CASSDGGFRTDTQYF
NA many TRBJ1-1 TRBV27 TGTGCCAGCAGTCCCGGGGGGAGGGCCGGCACTGAAGCTTTCTTT CASSPGGRAGTEAFF
NA few TRBJ1-5 TRBV7-9 TGTGCCAGCAGCCTCCGCCCCGATCAGCCCCAGCATTTT CASSLRPDQPQHF
NA NA TRBJ1-5 TRBV28 TGTGCCAGCAGTCCGGTCCGGGGCAGCAATCAGCCCCAGCATTTT CASSPVRGSNQPQHF
TRBD1 NA TRBJ2-1 TRBV30 TGTGCCTCTGGGACAGGACCAAGCAATGAGCAGTTCTTC CASGTGPSNEQFF
TRBD1 few TRBJ1-2 TRBV6-2/TRBV6-3 TGTGCCAGCCAAATAACCACCGGGACAGGGTCATATGGCTACACCTTC CASQITTGTGSYGYTF
TRBD1 few TRBJ2-7 TRBV9 TGTGCCAGCAGCGTAGGGTTCGACAGGGCAGCCTACGAGCAGTACTTC CASSVGFDRAAYEQYF
NA few TRBJ2-3 TRBV9 TGTGCCAGCAGCGTAGAAGGCAGGGGCAGGGTAGCAGATACGCAGTATTTT CASSVEGRGRVADTQYF
TRBD1 NA TRBJ2-2 TRBV29-1 TGCAGCGTTAAGGGGGAGCGGACAGGGGCCGGGGAGCTGTTTTTT CSVKGERTGAGELFF
NA NA TRBJ1-5 TRBV27 TGTGCCAGCAGTTCGAGGAATAGCAATCAGCCCCAGCATTTT CASSSRNSNQPQHF
NA NA TRBJ2-5 TRBV6-2/TRBV6-3 TGTGCCAGCAGGAAAGGGGCCCTCTCCTACAATGAGCAGTACTTC CASRKGALSYNEQYF
NA NA TRBJ2-3 TRBV6-2/TRBV6-3 TGTGCCAGCAGCCGAACGTCCTACGACCTGGATACGCAGTATTTT CASSRTSYDLDTQYF
NA NA TRBJ1-1 TRBV18 TGTGCCAGCTCACCGCCGAGGGTAATCGTCAACACTGAAGCTTTCTTT CASSPPRVIVNTEAFF
TRBD2 once TRBJ2-7 TRBV20-1 TGCAGTGCCGGCAGGGAGCAGGGGACTAGCATGTGCGAGCAGTACTTC CSAGREQGTSMCEQYF
TRBD2 few TRBJ2-1 TRBV28 TGTGCCAGCACATTCAGCGGGGGGGGGTCCTACAATGAGCAGTTCTTC CASTFSGGGSYNEQFF
NA NA TRBJ1-5 TRBV6-2/TRBV6-3 TGTGCCAGCAGTAGACGGACGGGGATTTATCAGCCCCAGCATTTT CASSRRTGIYQPQHF
NA many TRBJ2-1 TRBV28 TGTGCCAGCAGCCCTTTAGGGGGGCCTTACAATGAGCAGTTCTTC CASSPLGGPYNEQFF
NA NA TRBJ1-1 TRBV12-3/TRBV12-4 TGTGCCAGCAGTTTGTGGGGGGCCAAAACGAACACTGAAGCTTTCTTT CASSLWGAKTNTEAFF
NA NA TRBJ2-6 TRBV4-2 TGTGCCAGCAGCCAAGCGCGGCTTCCCTCTGGGGCCAACGTCCTGACTTTC CASSQARLPSGANVLTF
NA NA TRBJ2-3 TRBV6-5 TGTGCCAGCAGTTACTCGACGGGAATTAGCACAGATACGCAGTATTTT CASSYSTGISTDTQYF
TRBD1 few TRBJ2-7 TRBV6-1 TGTGCCAGCAGTGCCACAGGGGGCGCGGGCTCCTACGAGCAGTACTTC CASSATGGAGSYEQYF
TRBD1 once TRBJ2-7 TRBV3-1 TGTGCCAGCAGCCAAAAACTGGACAGGGCAGGCGAGCAGTACTTC CASSQKLDRAGEQYF
TRBD1 NA TRBJ2-7 TRBV7-6 TGTGCCAGCAGCAAGGGACAGGGAGCGGGCGAGCAGTACTTC CASSKGQGAGEQYF
TRBD2 NA TRBJ2-1 TRBV7-2 TGTGCCAGCAGCCTACGGCCCGGGACTAGCGGGGGGGCCTGGCTAAATGAGCAGTTCTTC CASSLRPGTSGGAWLNEQFF
TRBD1 few TRBJ1-2 TRBV12-3/TRBV12-4 TGTGCCAGCAGCCCGGGACAGGTCCGGGCGGGCGATGGCTACACCTTC CASSPGQVRAGDGYTF
TRBD1 NA TRBJ2-3 TRBV12-3/TRBV12-4 TGTGCCAGCAGGGGCTTGGGACAGGGAACAGATACGCAGTATTTT CASRGLGQGTDTQYF
TRBD2 NA TRBJ2-1 TRBV3-1 TGTGCCAGCAGCCAAGATGCTAGCGGGGCCTACAATGAGCAGTTCTTC CASSQDASGAYNEQFF
TRBD1 NA TRBJ1-1 TRBV4-3 TGCGCCAGCAGCTCCGAATTGAGGACAGGCGTGGGGAACACTGAAGCTTTCTTT CASSSELRTGVGNTEAFF
TRBD2 NA TRBJ2-3 TRBV20-1 TGCAGTGCTGTATGGACTAGCGGGGGGACTGGTACGCAGTATTTT CSAVWTSGGTGTQYF
NA few TRBJ1-2 TRBV2 TGTGCCAGCAAAGGGACTAACTATGGCTACACCTTC CASKGTNYGYTF
TRBD1 few TRBJ1-5 TRBV28 TGTGCCAGCAGTTTGGGGACAGGGGTGCATCAGCCCCAGCATTTT CASSLGTGVHQPQHF
TRBD2 NA TRBJ2-1 TRBV6-2/TRBV6-3 TGTGCCACCGGTCTTGGGGGGGGTGAGCAGTTCTTC CATGLGGGEQFF
NA NA TRBJ2-2 TRBV9 TGTGCCAGTCAAGAAGGGGATACCGGGGAGCTGTTTTTT CASQEGDTGELFF
NA NA TRBJ2-1 TRBV7-2 TGTGCCAGCAGCTCCGCCTATGAGCAGTTCTTC CASSSAYEQFF
TRBD1 many TRBJ1-2 TRBV20-1 TGCAGTGCTCCCGGGACAGAGATTAACTATGGCTACACCTTC CSAPGTEINYGYTF
NA NA TRBJ1-5 TRBV30 TGTGCCTGGAGTGGAAGGGTTAGCAATCAGCCCCAGCATTTT CAWSGRVSNQPQHF
NA NA TRBJ2-7 TRBV21-1 TGTGCCAGCAGCAAAGAGTCATCCGGGGAGAATTACGAGCAGTACTTC CASSKESSGENYEQYF
TRBD1 NA TRBJ1-4 TRBV6-5 TGTGCCAGCAGTTACTCGGGACAGGGTGAAAAACTGTTTTTT CASSYSGQGEKLFF
NA once TRBJ2-5 TRBV4-3 TGCGCCAGCAGCCAAGAAAGGGGAAGTGGGTATGAGCAGTACTTC CASSQERGSGYEQYF
TRBD1 NA TRBJ2-7 TRBV3-1 TGTGCCAGCAGGGCAAGCCGAGGACAGGTGGCCGAGCAGTACTTC CASRASRGQVAEQYF
NA once TRBJ2-7 TRBV27 TGTTCCAGCAGTACCCAGGGATCCTACGAGCAGTACTTC CSSSTQGSYEQYF
TRBD1 NA TRBJ1-2 TRBV27 TGTGCCAGCAGTGGACAGGACTTCCCCTATGGCTACACCTTC CASSGQDFPYGYTF
NA NA TRBJ2-3 TRBV7-2 TGTGCCAGCAGCTTAGCCGGCATAGCGGTCACAGATACGCAGTATTTT CASSLAGIAVTDTQYF
NA NA TRBJ2-7 TRBV5-1 TGCGCCAGCAGTTTGACAGCCAATATCTCCTACGAGCAGTACTTC CASSLTANISYEQYF
NA few TRBJ1-2 TRBV29-1 TGCAGCGTTGAGTGGGGTCATGGCTACACCTTC CSVEWGHGYTF
NA NA TRBJ2-1 TRBV6-5 TGTGCCAGCGGTAGATACAATGAGCAGTTCTTC CASGRYNEQFF
TRBD1 few TRBJ2-3 TRBV6-5 TGTGCCAGCAGTTACTCCGGGACAGGGGGATCAGGGACGCAGTATTTT CASSYSGTGGSGTQYF
NA few TRBJ2-5 TRBV15 TGTGCCACCAGCAGAGATAAAGGGGCCCAAGAGACCCAGTACTTC CATSRDKGAQETQYF
NA NA TRBJ2-7 TRBV6-6 TGTGCCAGCAGTTATGGCAGCCTCTACGAGCAGTACTTC CASSYGSLYEQYF
NA many TRBJ1-2 TRBV3-1 TGTGCCAGCAACAAGGGAGCAGTTAACTATGGCTACACCTTC CASNKGAVNYGYTF
NA NA TRBJ2-3 TRBV19 TGTGCCAGTAGTACCGGTCGCACAGATACGCAGTATTTT CASSTGRTDTQYF
TRBD1 few TRBJ2-3 TRBV28 TGTGCCAGCAGTGGGGACAGGAGCACAGATACGCAGTATTTT CASSGDRSTDTQYF
NA few TRBJ2-4 TRBV4-3 TGCGCCAGCAGCCAGCGACCGGGTTCGGGGGAAAACATTCAGTACTTC CASSQRPGSGENIQYF
TRBD2 once TRBJ2-5 TRBV29-1 TGCAGCGTTGAGGGACTAGTGACTGAGCAGTACTTC CSVEGLVTEQYF